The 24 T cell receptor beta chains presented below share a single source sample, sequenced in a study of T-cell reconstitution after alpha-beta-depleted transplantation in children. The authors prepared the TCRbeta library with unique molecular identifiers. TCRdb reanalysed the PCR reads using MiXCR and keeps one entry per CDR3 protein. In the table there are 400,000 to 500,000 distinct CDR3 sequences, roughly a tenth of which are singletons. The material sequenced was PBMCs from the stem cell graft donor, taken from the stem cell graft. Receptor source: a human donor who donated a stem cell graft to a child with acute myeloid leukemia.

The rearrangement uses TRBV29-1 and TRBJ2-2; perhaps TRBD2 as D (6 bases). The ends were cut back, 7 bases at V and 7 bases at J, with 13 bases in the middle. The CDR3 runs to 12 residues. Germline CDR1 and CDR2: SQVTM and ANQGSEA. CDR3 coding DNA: TGCAGCGGGGGCCGGCGGGACGGGGAGCTGTTTTTT. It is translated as CSGGRRDGELFF.

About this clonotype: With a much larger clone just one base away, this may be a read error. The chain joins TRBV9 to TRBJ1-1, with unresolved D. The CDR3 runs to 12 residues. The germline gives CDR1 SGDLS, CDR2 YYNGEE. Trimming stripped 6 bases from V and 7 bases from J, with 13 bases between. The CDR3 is CASTSWHDEAFF. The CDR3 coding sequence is TGTGCCAGCACCTCCTGGCACGATGAAGCTTTCTTT.

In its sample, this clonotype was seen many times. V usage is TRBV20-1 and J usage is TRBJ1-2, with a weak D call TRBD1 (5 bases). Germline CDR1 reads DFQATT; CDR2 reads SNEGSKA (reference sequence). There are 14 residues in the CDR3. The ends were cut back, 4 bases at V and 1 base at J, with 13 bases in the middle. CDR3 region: CSATRAGGNYGYTF. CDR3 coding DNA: TGCAGTGCTACCCGAGCTGGGGGTAACTATGGCTACACCTTC.

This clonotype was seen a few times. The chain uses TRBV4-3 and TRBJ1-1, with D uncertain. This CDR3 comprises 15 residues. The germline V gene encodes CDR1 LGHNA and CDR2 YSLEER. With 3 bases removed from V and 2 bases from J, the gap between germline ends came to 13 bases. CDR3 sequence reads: CASSQETMGNTEAFF. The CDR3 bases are TGCGCCAGCAGCCAGGAAACAATGGGTAACACTGAAGCTTTCTTT.

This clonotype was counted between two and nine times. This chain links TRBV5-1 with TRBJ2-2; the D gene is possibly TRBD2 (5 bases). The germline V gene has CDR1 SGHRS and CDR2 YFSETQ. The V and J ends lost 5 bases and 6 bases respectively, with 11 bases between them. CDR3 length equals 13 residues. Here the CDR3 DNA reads TGCGCCAGCAGTCCTGAGGGCTCCGGGGAGCTGTTTTTT. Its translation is CASSPEGSGELFF.

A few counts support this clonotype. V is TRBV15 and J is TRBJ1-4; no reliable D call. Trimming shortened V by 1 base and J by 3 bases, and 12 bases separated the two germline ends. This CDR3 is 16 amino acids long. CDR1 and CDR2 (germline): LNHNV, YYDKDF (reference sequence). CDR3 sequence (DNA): TGTGCCACCAGCAGAGCTCCCGGGCTACCTAATGAAAAACTGTTTTTT. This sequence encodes CATSRAPGLPNEKLFF.

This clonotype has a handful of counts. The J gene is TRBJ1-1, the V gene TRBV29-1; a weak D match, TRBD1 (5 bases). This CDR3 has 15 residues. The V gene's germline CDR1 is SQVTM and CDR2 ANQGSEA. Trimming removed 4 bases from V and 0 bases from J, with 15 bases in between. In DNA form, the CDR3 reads TGCAGCGTTGCACAGGCCTCCAGGGTGAACACTGAAGCTTTCTTT. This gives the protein CSVAQASRVNTEAFF.

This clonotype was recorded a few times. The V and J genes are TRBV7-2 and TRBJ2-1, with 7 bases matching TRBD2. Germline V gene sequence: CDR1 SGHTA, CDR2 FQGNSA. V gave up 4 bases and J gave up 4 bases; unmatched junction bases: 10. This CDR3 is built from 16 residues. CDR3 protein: CASSSPGLPVYNEQFF. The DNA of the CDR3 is TGTGCCAGCAGCTCTCCGGGACTACCAGTATACAATGAGCAGTTCTTC.

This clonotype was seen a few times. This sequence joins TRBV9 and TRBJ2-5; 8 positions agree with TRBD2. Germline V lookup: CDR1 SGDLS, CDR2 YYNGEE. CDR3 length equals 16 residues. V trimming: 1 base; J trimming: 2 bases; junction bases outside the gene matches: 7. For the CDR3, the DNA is TGTGCCAGCAGCGTATCTGGGTCTAGCGGGCAAGAGACCCAGTACTTC. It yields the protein CASSVSGSSGQETQYF.

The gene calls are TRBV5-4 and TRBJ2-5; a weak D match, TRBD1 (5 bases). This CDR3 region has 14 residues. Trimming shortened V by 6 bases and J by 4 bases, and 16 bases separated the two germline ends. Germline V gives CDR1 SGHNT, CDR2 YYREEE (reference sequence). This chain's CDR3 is CASTIPGALETQYF. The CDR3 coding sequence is TGTGCCAGCACCATACCTGGGGCCCTAGAGACCCAGTACTTC.

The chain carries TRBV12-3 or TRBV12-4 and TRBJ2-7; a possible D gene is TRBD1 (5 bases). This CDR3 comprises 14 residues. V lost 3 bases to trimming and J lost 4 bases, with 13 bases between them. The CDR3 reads CASSFRGARYEQYF. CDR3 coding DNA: TGTGCCAGCAGTTTCCGTGGGGCGCGGTACGAGCAGTACTTC.

The CDR3 reads CATSPHQETQYF. The CDR3 DNA reads TGTGCCACCAGCCCACACCAAGAGACCCAGTACTTC. The rearrangement links TRBV15 to TRBJ2-5; D remains unclear. Trimming pared 5 bases from V and 0 bases from J, leaving 4 bases between. Germline-derived CDR1 and CDR2 are LNHNV and YYDKDF (reference sequence). The CDR3 has 12 amino acids.

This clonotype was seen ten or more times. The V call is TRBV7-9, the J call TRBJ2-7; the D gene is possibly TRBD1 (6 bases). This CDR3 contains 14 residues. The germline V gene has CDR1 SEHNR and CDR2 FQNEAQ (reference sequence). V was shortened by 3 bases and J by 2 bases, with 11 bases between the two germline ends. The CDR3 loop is CASSFSQGPYEQYF. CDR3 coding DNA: TGTGCCAGCAGCTTTTCACAGGGACCCTACGAGCAGTACTTC.

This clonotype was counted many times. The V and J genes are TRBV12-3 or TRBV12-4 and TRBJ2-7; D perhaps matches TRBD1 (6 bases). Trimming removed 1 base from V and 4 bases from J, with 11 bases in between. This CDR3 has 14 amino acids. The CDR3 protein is CASSLEGVSYEQYF. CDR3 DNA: TGTGCCAGCAGTTTAGAGGGGGTTAGTTACGAGCAGTACTTC.

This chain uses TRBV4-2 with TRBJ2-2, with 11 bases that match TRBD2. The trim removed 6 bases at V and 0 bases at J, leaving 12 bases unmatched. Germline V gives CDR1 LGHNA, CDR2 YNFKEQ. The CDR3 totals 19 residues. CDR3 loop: CASSKRPLAGATNTGELFF. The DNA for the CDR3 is TGTGCCAGCAGTAAGCGCCCACTAGCGGGAGCCACGAACACCGGGGAGCTGTTTTTT.

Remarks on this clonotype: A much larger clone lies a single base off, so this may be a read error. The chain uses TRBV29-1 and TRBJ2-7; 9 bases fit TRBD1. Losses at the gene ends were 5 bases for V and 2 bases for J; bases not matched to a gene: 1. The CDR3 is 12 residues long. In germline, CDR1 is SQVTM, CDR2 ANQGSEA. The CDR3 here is CSVRDRAYEQYF. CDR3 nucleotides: TGCAGCGTTCGGGACAGGGCCTACGAGCAGTACTTC.

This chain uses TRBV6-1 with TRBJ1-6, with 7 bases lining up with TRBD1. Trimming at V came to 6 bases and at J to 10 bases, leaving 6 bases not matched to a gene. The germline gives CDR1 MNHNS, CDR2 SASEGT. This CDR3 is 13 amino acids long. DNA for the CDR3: TGTGCCAGCAGGCATAGACAGGGCTCACCCCTCCACTTT. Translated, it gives CASRHRQGSPLHF.

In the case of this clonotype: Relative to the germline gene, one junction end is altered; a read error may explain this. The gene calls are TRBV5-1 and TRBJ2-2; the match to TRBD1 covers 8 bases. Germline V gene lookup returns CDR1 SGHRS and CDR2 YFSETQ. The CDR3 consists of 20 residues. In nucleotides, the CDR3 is TGCGCCGGCAGCTCTATAGGCGAGACAGGGGACCCTCTGAACACCGGGGAGCTGTTTTTT. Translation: CAGSSIGETGDPLNTGELFF.

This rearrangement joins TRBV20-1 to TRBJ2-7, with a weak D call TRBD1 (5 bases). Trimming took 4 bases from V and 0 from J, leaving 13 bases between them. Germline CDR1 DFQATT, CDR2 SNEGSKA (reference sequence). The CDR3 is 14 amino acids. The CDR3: CSATSGLLSYEQYF. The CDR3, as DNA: TGCAGTGCTACCTCAGGGCTCCTCTCCTACGAGCAGTACTTC.

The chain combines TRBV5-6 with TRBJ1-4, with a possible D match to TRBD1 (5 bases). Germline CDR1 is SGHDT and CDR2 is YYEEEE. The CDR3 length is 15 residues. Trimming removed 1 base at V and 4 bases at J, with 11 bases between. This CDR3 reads CASSLYVTDNEKLFF. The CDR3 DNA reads TGTGCCAGCAGCTTGTATGTGACAGATAATGAAAAACTGTTTTTT.

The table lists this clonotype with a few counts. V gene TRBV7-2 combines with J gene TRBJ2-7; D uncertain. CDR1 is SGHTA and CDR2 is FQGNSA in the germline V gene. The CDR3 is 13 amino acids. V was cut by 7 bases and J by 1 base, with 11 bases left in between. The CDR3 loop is CASTLRRSYEQYF. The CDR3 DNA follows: TGTGCCAGCACCCTACGCCGATCCTACGAGCAGTACTTC.

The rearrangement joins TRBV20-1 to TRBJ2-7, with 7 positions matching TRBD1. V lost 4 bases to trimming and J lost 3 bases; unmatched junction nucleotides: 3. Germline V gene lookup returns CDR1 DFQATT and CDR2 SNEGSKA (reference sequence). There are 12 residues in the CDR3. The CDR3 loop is CSATQGVYEQYF. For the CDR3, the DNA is TGCAGTGCTACCCAGGGGGTCTACGAGCAGTACTTC.

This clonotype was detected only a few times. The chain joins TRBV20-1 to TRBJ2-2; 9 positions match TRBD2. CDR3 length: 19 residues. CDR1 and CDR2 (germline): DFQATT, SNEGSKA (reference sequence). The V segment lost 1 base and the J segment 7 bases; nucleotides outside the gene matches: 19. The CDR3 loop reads CSARVGTYSGGTDVGELFF. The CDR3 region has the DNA TGCAGTGCTAGAGTGGGAACGTATAGCGGGGGTACCGACGTCGGGGAGCTGTTTTTT.

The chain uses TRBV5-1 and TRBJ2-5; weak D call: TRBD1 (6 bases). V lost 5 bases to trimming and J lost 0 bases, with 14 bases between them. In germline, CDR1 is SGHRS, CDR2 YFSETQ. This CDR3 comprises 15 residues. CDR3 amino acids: CASRSLRTDQETQYF. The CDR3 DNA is TGCGCCAGCAGATCATTGAGGACAGACCAAGAGACCCAGTACTTC.